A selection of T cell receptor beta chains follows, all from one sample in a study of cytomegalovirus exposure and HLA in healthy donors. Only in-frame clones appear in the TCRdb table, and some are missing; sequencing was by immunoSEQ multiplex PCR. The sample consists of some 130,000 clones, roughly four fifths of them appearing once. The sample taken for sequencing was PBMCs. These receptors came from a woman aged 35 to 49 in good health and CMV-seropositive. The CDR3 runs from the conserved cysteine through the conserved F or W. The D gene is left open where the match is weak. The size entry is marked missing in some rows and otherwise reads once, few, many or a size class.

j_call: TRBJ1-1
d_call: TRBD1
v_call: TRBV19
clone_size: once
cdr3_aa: CASSMMTGGDTEAFF
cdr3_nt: TGTGCCAGTAGTATGATGACAGGGGGCGATACTGAAGCTTTCTTT

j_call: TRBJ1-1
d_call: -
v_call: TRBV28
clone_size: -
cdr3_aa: CASSFIGEAFF
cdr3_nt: TGTGCCAGCAGTTTTATCGGTGAAGCTTTCTTT

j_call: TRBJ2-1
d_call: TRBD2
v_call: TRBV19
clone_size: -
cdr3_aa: CASSGGSWYNEQFF
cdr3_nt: TGTGCCAGTAGCGGGGGGTCCTGGTACAATGAGCAGTTCTTC

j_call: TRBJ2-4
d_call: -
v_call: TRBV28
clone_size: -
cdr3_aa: CASQVAGLAKNIQYF
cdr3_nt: TGTGCCAGCCAGGTGGCGGGCCTAGCCAAAAACATTCAGTACTTC

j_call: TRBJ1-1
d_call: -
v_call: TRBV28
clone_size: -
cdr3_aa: CASNIPGLPLPEAFF
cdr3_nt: TGTGCCAGCAATATACCGGGACTCCCGCTACCTGAAGCTTTCTTT

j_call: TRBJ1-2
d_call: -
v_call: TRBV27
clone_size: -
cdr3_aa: CASSLSANYGYTF
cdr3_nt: TGTGCCAGCAGCCTCTCCGCTAACTATGGCTACACCTTC

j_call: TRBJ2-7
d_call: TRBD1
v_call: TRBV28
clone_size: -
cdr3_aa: CASSFTGVSYEQYF
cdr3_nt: TGTGCCAGCAGTTTCACAGGGGTCTCCTACGAGCAGTACTTC

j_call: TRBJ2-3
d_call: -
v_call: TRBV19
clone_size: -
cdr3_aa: CASSNPKPSTDTQYF
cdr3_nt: TGTGCCAGTAGTAACCCTAAACCTAGCACAGATACGCAGTATTTT

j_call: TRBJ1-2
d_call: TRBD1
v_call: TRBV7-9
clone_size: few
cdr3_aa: CASSYGQGAGGYTF
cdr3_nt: TGTGCCAGCAGCTACGGACAGGGGGCTGGGGGCTACACCTTC

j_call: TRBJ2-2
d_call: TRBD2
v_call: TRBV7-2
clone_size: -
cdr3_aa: CASSLFSGGNTGELFF
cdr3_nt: TGTGCCAGCAGCTTATTCTCGGGGGGGAACACCGGGGAGCTGTTTTTT

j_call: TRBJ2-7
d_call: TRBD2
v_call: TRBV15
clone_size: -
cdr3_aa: CASRVGGSYEQYF
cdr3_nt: TGTGCGTCCAGAGTCGGGGGGTCCTACGAGCAGTACTTC

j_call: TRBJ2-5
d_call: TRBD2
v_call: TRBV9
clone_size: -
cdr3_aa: CASSVSSGGLETQYF
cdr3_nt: TGTGCCAGCAGCGTTTCTAGCGGGGGCTTGGAGACCCAGTACTTC

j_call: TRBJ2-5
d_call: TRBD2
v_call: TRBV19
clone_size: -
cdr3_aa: CASSVLGGTGGETQYF
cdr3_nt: TGTGCCAGTAGTGTATTGGGAGGAACGGGAGGGGAGACCCAGTACTTC

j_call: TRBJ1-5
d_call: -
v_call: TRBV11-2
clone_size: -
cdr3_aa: CASSLSGDSQPQHF
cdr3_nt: TGTGCCAGCAGCTTATCCGGGGACTCTCAGCCCCAGCATTTT

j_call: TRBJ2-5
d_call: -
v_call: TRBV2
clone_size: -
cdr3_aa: CASSLDWKVETQYF
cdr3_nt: TGTGCCAGCAGTTTGGACTGGAAAGTAGAGACCCAGTACTTC

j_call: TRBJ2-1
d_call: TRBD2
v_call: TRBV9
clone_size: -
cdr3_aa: CASSVGAGGPSEQFF
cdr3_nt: TGTGCCAGCAGCGTAGGAGCGGGGGGGCCGAGTGAGCAGTTCTTC

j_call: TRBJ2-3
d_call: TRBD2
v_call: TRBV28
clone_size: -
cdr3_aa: CASVGGGRFTDTQYF
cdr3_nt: TGTGCCAGCGTCGGGGGCGGGAGGTTCACAGATACGCAGTATTTT

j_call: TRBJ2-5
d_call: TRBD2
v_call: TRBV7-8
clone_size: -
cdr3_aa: CASSLLHSLAGDETQYF
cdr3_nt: TGTGCCAGCAGCTTACTTCATTCACTAGCGGGAGATGAGACCCAGTACTTC

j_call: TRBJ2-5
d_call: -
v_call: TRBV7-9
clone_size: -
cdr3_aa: CASSSPGVGETQYF
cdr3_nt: TGTGCCAGCAGCTCACCGGGGGTCGGGGAGACCCAGTACTTC

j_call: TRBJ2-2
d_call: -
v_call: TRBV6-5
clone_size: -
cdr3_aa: CASSYLGVKAGELFF
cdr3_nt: TGTGCCAGCAGTTACTTGGGAGTCAAGGCCGGGGAGCTGTTTTTT

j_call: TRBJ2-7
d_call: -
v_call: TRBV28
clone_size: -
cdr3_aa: CASSPTYEQYF
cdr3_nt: TGTGCCAGCAGTCCTACCTACGAGCAGTACTTC

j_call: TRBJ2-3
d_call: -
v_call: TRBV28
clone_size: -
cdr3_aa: CASSSGGSRYTDTQYF
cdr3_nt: TGTGCCAGCAGTTCCGGAGGGTCGCGTTACACAGATACGCAGTATTTT

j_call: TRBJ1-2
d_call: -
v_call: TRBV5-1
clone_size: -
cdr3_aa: CASSDEGYGYTF
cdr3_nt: TGCGCCAGCAGTGATGAGGGCTATGGCTACACCTTC

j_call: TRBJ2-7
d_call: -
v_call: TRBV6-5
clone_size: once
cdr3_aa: CASSYSRGGYEQYF
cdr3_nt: TGTGCCAGCAGTTACTCGAGAGGGGGCTACGAGCAGTACTTC

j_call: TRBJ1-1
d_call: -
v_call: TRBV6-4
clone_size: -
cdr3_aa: CASRRVPGLNTEAFF
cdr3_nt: TGTGCCAGCAGGAGGGTGCCCGGACTGAACACTGAAGCTTTCTTT

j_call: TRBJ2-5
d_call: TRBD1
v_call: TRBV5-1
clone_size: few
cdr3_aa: CASSEGQGAGETQYF
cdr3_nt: TGCGCCAGCAGCGAGGGACAGGGGGCAGGGGAGACCCAGTACTTC

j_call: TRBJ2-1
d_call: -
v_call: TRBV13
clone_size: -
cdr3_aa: CASSLPSRGDEQFF
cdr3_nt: TGTGCCAGCAGCCTCCCCAGCCGAGGCGATGAGCAGTTCTTC

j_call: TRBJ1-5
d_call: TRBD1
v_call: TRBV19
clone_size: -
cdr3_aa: CASSMYRGGNQPQHF
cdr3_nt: TGTGCCAGTAGTATGTACAGGGGCGGTAATCAGCCCCAGCATTTT

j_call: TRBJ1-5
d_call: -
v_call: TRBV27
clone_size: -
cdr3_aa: CASSFNSGSQPQHF
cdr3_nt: TGTGCCAGCAGTTTTAATTCGGGAAGCCAGCCCCAGCATTTT

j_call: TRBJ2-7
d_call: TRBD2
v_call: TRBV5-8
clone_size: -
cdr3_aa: CASSAGLAHQLEQYF
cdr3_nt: TGTGCCAGCAGCGCGGGACTAGCGCACCAACTCGAGCAGTACTTC

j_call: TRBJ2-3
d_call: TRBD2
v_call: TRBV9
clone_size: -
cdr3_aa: CASSVTTSDTDTQYF
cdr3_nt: TGTGCCAGCAGCGTAACGACTAGCGATACAGATACGCAGTATTTT

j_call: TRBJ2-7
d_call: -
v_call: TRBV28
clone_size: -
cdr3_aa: CASRDRGYEQYF
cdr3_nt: TGTGCCAGCAGAGACCGCGGATACGAGCAGTACTTC

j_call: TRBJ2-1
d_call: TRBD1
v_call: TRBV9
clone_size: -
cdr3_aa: CASSLGQGDNEQFF
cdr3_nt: TGTGCCAGCAGCCTCGGACAGGGAGACAATGAGCAGTTCTTC

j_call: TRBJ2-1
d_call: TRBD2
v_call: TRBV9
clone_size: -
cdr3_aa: CASSDSGRAYNEQFF
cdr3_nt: TGTGCCAGCAGCGACAGCGGGAGGGCTTACAATGAGCAGTTCTTC

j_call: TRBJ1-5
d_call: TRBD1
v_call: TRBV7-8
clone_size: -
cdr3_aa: CASSKTGGNQPQHF
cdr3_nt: TGTGCCAGCAGCAAGACAGGGGGTAATCAGCCCCAGCATTTT

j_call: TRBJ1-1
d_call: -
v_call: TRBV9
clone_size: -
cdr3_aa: CASSASPLEGDTEAFF
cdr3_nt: TGTGCCAGCAGCGCCTCTCCACTCGAAGGGGACACTGAAGCTTTCTTT

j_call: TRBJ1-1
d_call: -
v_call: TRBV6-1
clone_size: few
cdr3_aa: CASSQARLFTEAFF
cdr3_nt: TGTGCCAGCAGCCAAGCGCGGCTCTTCACTGAAGCTTTCTTT

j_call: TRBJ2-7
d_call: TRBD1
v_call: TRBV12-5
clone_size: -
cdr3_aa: CASGLATGDNSYEQYF
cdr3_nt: TGTGCTAGTGGTTTGGCGACAGGGGATAATTCCTACGAGCAGTACTTC

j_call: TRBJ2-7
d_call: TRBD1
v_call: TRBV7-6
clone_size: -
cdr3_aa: CASSPGTGASSYEQYF
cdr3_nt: TGTGCCAGCAGCCCCGGGACAGGGGCAAGCTCCTACGAGCAGTACTTC

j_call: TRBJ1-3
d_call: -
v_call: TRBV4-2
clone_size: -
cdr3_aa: CASSQRGDSDGSSGNTIYF
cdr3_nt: TGTGCCAGCAGCCAACGCGGGGACTCGGACGGATCCTCTGGAAACACCATATATTTT